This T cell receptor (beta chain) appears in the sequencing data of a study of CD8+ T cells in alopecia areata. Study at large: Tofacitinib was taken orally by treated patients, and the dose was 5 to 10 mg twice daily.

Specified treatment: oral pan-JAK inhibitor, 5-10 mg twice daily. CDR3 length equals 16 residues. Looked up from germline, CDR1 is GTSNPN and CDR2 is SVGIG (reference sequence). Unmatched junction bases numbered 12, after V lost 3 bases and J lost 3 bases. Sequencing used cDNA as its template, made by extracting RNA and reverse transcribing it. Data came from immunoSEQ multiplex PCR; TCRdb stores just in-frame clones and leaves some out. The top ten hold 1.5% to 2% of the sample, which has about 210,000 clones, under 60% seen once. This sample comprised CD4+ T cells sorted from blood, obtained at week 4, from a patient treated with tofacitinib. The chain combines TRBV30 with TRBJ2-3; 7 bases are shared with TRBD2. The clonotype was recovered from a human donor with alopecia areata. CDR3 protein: CAWSFGTTRGTDTQYF. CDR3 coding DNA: TGTGCCTGGAGCTTTGGGACTACCCGGGGAACAGATACGCAGTATTTT.